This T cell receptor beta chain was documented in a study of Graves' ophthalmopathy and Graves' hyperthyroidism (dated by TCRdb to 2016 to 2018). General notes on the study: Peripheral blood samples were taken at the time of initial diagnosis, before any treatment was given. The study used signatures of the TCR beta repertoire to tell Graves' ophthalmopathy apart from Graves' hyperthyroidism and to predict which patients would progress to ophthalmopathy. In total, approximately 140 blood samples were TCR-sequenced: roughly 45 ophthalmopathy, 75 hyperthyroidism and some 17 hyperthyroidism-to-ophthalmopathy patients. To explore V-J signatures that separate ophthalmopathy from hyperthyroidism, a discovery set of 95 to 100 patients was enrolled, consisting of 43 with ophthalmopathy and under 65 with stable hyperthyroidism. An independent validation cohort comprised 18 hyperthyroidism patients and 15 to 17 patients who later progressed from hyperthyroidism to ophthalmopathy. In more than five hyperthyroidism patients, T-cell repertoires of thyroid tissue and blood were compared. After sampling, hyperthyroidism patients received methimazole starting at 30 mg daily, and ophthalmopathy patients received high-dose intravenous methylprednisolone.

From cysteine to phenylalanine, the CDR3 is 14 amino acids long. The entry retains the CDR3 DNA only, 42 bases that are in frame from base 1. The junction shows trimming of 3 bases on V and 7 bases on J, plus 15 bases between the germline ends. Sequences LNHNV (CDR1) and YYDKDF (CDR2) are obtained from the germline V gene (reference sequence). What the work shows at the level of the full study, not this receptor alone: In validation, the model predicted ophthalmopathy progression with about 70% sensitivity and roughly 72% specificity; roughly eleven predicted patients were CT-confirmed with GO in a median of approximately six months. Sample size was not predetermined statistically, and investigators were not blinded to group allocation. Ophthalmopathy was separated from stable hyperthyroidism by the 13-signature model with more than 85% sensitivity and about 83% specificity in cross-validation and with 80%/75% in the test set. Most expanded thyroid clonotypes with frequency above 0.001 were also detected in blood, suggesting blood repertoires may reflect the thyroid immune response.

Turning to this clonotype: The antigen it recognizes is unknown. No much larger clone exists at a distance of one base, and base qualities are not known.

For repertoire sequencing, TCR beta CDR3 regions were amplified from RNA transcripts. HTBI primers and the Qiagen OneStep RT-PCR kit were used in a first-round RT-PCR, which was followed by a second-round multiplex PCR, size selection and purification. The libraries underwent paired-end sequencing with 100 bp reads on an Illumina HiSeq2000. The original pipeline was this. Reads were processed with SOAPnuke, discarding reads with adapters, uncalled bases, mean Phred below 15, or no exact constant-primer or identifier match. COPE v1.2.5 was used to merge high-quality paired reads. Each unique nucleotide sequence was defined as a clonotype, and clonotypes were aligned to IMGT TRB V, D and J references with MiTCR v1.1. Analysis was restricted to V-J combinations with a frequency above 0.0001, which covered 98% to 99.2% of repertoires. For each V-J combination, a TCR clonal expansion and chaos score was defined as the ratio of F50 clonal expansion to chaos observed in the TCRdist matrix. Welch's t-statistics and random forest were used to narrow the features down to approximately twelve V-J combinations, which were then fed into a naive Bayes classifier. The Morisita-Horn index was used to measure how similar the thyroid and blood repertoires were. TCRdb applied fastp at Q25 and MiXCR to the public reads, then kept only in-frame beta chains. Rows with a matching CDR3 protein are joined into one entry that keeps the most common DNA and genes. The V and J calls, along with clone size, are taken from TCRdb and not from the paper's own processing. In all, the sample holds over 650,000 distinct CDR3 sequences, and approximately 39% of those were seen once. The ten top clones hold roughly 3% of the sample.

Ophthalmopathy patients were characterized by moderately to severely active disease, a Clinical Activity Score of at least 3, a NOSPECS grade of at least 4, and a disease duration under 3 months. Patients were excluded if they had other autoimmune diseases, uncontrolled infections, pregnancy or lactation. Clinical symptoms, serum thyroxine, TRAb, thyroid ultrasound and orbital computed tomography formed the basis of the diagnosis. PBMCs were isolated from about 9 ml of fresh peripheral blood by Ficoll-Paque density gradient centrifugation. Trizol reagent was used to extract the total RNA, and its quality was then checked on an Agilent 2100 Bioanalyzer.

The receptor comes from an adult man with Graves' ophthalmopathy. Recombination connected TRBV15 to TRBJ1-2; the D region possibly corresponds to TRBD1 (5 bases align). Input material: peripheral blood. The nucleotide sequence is TGTGCCACCAGCAGCTTGGCCGAGGGGTTTGGCTACACCTTC. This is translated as CATSSLAEGFGYTF.